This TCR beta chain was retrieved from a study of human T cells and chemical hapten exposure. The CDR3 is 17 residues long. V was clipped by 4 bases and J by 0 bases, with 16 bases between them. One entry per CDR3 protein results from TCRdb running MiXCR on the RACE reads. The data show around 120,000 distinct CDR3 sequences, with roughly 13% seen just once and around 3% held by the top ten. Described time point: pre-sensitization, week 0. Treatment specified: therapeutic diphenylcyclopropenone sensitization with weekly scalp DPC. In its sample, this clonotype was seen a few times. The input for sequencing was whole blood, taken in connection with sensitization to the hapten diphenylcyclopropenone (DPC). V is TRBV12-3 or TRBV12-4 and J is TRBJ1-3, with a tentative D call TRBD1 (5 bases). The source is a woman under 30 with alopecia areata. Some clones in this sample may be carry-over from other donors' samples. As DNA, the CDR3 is TGTGCCAGCAGTTCACTACTCCGGGGGGTCTCTGGAAACACCATATATTTT. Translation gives CASSSLLRGVSGNTIYF.